The entry that follows covers one T cell receptor beta chain sequence. The antigen remains unidentified. The sample belongs to a study of cytomegalovirus exposure and HLA in healthy donors. Points from the study as a whole: A cluster of highly shared sequence variants was likely a sequencing artifact.

Losses at the gene ends were 0 bases for V and 4 bases for J; bases not matched to a gene: 9. There are 17 residues in the CDR3. CDR1 and CDR2 (germline): LGHNA, YNFKEQ. The PCR had 60 Vbeta and 13 Jbeta primers. This table comes from immunoSEQ multiplex PCR, and its TCRdb copy is limited to in-frame clones, with some not included. The repertoire includes about 98,000 clones, roughly 82% of them detected once, and roughly 8% sits in the top ten. This clonotype was sampled from a human donor in good health. Source material: PBMCs. This sequence joins TRBV4-2 and TRBJ2-1, with 7 bases fitting TRBD1. This CDR3 reads CASSQDGSGQFYNEQFF. The CDR3 coding sequence is TGTGCCAGCAGCCAAGATGGTTCGGGACAGTTTTACAATGAGCAGTTCTTC.